These T cell receptor beta chains were read from a single sample in a study of blood T cell repertoires in COVID-19. Some clones are missing from TCRdb's copy, which holds only in-frame ones; the method was immunoSEQ multiplex PCR. This table holds more than 95,000 clones, approximately 80% found once. The sequenced sample was peripheral blood. Receptor source: a human donor in a cohort sampled during active or convalescent COVID-19. The CDR3 runs from the conserved cysteine through the conserved F or W. Each record gives: CDR3 protein, CDR3 DNA, V gene, D gene, clone size, J gene. A D gene is named only where the DNA matches it firmly. Clone sizes are given selectively: once, few, many, or a class where the clone is expanded.

CDR3aa: CATGQRFNSPLHF; CDR3nt: TGCGCCACGGGACAAAGGTTTAATTCACCCCTCCACTTT; v_gene: TRBV4-1; d_gene: -; abundance: -; j_gene: TRBJ1-6
CDR3aa: CASSRDSSTDTQYF; CDR3nt: TGTGCCAGCAGCCGGGACAGTAGCACAGATACGCAGTATTTT; v_gene: TRBV7-2; d_gene: TRBD1; abundance: -; j_gene: TRBJ2-3
CDR3aa: CASSQDPRQVLNYGYTF; CDR3nt: TGCGCCAGCAGCCAAGATCCCCGACAGGTCCTCAACTATGGCTACACCTTC; v_gene: TRBV4-1; d_gene: -; abundance: -; j_gene: TRBJ1-2
CDR3aa: CASNGQGWNTEAFF; CDR3nt: TGTGCCAGCAATGGACAGGGCTGGAACACTGAAGCTTTCTTT; v_gene: TRBV6-5; d_gene: TRBD1; abundance: few; j_gene: TRBJ1-1
CDR3aa: CASSPHRGTASYNEQFF; CDR3nt: TGCGCCAGCAGCCCGCACCGGGGGACAGCCTCCTACAATGAGCAGTTCTTC; v_gene: TRBV5-1; d_gene: -; abundance: -; j_gene: TRBJ2-1
CDR3aa: CASSQDGPGQGVPDTQYF; CDR3nt: TGCGCCAGCAGCCAAGACGGTCCGGGACAGGGGGTGCCAGATACGCAGTATTTT; v_gene: TRBV4-3; d_gene: TRBD1; abundance: -; j_gene: TRBJ2-3
CDR3aa: CASSKGPRVYSNQPQHF; CDR3nt: TGTGCCAGCAGCAAAGGCCCCAGGGTTTATAGCAATCAGCCCCAGCATTTT; v_gene: TRBV21-1; d_gene: -; abundance: -; j_gene: TRBJ1-5
CDR3aa: CASSESPSGGVSYNEQFF; CDR3nt: TGCGCCAGCAGTGAGTCGCCCAGCGGGGGGGTCTCCTACAATGAGCAGTTCTTC; v_gene: TRBV10-1; d_gene: TRBD2; abundance: -; j_gene: TRBJ2-1
CDR3aa: CASSQLRQGTNEKLFF; CDR3nt: TGCGCCAGCAGCCAACTAAGACAGGGAACTAATGAAAAACTGTTTTTT; v_gene: TRBV4-1; d_gene: TRBD1; abundance: -; j_gene: TRBJ1-4
CDR3aa: CASSPNPSASLEQYF; CDR3nt: TGTGCCAGCAGCCCTAATCCTTCGGCTAGCTTAGAGCAGTACTTC; v_gene: TRBV9; d_gene: -; abundance: -; j_gene: TRBJ2-7
CDR3aa: CASSATGGRRIGYTF; CDR3nt: TGTGCCAGCAGCGCCACAGGGGGCCGTCGAATCGGCTACACCTTC; v_gene: TRBV9; d_gene: TRBD1; abundance: -; j_gene: TRBJ1-2
CDR3aa: CASSFVAGTDTQYF; CDR3nt: TGTGCCAGCAGTTTTGTGGCAGGCACAGATACGCAGTATTTT; v_gene: TRBV28; d_gene: -; abundance: medium-sized; j_gene: TRBJ2-3
CDR3aa: CASSNPKSGEKLFF; CDR3nt: TGTGCCAGCAGCAACCCTAAGTCTGGTGAAAAACTGTTTTTT; v_gene: TRBV7-9; d_gene: -; abundance: once; j_gene: TRBJ1-4
CDR3aa: CASSSIGQGLMNTGELFF; CDR3nt: TGTGCCAGCAGCTCCATAGGTCAGGGGCTAATGAACACCGGGGAGCTGTTTTTT; v_gene: TRBV28; d_gene: -; abundance: once; j_gene: TRBJ2-2
CDR3aa: CASSLYRGAAGYGYTF; CDR3nt: TGCGCCAGCAGCTTGTACAGGGGAGCCGCTGGCTATGGCTACACCTTC; v_gene: TRBV5-1; d_gene: TRBD1; abundance: -; j_gene: TRBJ1-2
CDR3aa: CASSSEMTEELFF; CDR3nt: TGTGCCAGCTCCAGCGAGATGACTGAGGAACTGTTTTTT; v_gene: TRBV18; d_gene: -; abundance: -; j_gene: TRBJ1-4
CDR3aa: CASSSRGGERAKNIQYF; CDR3nt: TGTGCCAGCAGCTCCCGCGGGGGGGAGAGGGCCAAAAACATTCAGTACTTC; v_gene: TRBV11-2; d_gene: TRBD2; abundance: -; j_gene: TRBJ2-4
CDR3aa: CSVGGVTNEKLFF; CDR3nt: TGCAGCGTTGGGGGAGTCACTAATGAAAAACTGTTTTTT; v_gene: TRBV29-1; d_gene: -; abundance: -; j_gene: TRBJ1-4
CDR3aa: CASSQATGALGWTEAFF; CDR3nt: TGCGCCAGCAGCCAAGCGACAGGGGCACTGGGTTGGACTGAAGCTTTCTTT; v_gene: TRBV4-3; d_gene: TRBD1; abundance: -; j_gene: TRBJ1-1
CDR3aa: CATSVSMNTEAFF; CDR3nt: TGTGCCACCTCGGTATCCATGAACACTGAAGCTTTCTTT; v_gene: TRBV27; d_gene: -; abundance: -; j_gene: TRBJ1-1
CDR3aa: CASSLYRDNYGYTF; CDR3nt: TGTGCCAGCAGTCTCTACAGGGACAACTATGGCTACACCTTC; v_gene: TRBV28; d_gene: -; abundance: -; j_gene: TRBJ1-2
CDR3aa: CASSLIDRTGGYTF; CDR3nt: TGTGCCAGCAGTTTAATCGACCGAACGGGTGGCTACACCTTC; v_gene: TRBV28; d_gene: -; abundance: -; j_gene: TRBJ1-2
CDR3aa: CASSQSRDTYLEQYF; CDR3nt: TGTGCCAGCAGCCAGAGCCGGGACACTTACCTCGAGCAGTACTTC; v_gene: TRBV5-4; d_gene: -; abundance: -; j_gene: TRBJ2-7
CDR3aa: CASSGVRGGVGNTIYF; CDR3nt: TGTGCCAGCAGTGGAGTTCGAGGGGGCGTTGGAAACACCATATATTTT; v_gene: TRBV6-1; d_gene: TRBD1; abundance: -; j_gene: TRBJ1-3